The source of this T cell receptor (beta chain) is a study of blood T cells in healthy people across ages. Study results and caveats: TCR beta diversity, measured per million T cells, fell in a roughly linear way with age.

Next came a second PCR, run for about 6 to 12 cycles, which used a sample-barcoded 5' primer along with a J-beta primer mix. TCRdb processed the 5' RACE reads anew with MiXCR; each CDR3 protein has one entry. The sample holds fewer than 750,000 distinct CDR3 sequences, around 48% seen once. Note on this clonotype: What it recognizes is unknown.

The sequence came from a man aged 80 or over in good health. Material for sequencing was blood.

The CDR3 loop reads CASNRDLNNEQFF. The CDR3 region has the DNA TGTGCCAGCAACCGGGACTTGAACAATGAGCAGTTCTTC. The gene calls are TRBV2 and TRBJ2-1; the D gene is possibly TRBD2 (6 bases). Germline CDR1 reads SNHLY; CDR2 reads FYNNEI. V gave up 7 bases and J gave up 5 bases, with 12 bases separating them. This CDR3 is built from 13 residues. Together with reference TRBV2 and TRBJ2-1, the CDR3 gives the full variable domain: EPEVTQTPSHQVTQMGQEVILRCVPISNHLYFYWYRQILGQKVEFLVSFYNNEISEKSEIFDDQFSVERPDGSNFTLKIRSTKLEDSAMYFCASNRDLNNEQFFGPGTRLTVL.